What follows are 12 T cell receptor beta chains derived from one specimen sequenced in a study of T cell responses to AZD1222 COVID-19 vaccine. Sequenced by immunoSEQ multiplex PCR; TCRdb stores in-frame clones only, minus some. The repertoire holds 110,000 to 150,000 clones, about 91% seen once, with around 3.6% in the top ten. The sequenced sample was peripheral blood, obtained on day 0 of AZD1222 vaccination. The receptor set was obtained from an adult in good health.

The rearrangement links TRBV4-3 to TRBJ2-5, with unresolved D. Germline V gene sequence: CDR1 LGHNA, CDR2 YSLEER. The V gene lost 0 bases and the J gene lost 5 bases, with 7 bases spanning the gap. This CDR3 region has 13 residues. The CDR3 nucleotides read TGCGCCAGCAGCCAAGAGATTTTCGAGACCCAGTACTTC. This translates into CASSQEIFETQYF.

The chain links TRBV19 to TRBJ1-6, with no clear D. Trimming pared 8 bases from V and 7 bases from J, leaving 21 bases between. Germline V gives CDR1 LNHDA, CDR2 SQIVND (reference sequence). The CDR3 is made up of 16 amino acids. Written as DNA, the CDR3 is TGTGCCAGTGCCAAAAGGGCGTCCCACCAGAATTCACCCCTCCACTTT. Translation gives CASAKRASHQNSPLHF.

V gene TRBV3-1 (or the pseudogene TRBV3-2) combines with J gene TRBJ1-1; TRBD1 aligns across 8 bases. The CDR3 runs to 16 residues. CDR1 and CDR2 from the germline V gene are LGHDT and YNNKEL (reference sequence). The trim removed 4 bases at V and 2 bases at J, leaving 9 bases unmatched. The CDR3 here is CASSPHGGQDNTEAFF. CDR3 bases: TGTGCCAGCAGCCCCCATGGGGGACAGGATAACACTGAAGCTTTCTTT.

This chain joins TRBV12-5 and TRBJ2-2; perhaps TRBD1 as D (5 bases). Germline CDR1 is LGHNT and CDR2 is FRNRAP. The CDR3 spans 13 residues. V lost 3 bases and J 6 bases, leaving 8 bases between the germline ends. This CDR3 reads CASGFDRSGELFF. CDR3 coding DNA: TGTGCTAGTGGTTTTGACAGATCCGGGGAGCTGTTTTTT.

The CDR3 spells CASSLGQGFATNEKLFF. The CDR3 nucleotides read TGTGCCAGCAGCTTGGGACAGGGTTTCGCAACTAATGAAAAACTGTTTTTT. The gene calls are TRBV7-2 and TRBJ1-4, with 9 bases matching TRBD1. The CDR3 extends over 17 amino acids. The V segment lost 3 bases and the J segment 0 bases; nucleotides outside the gene matches: 5. Germline V gene lookup returns CDR1 SGHTA and CDR2 FQGNSA.

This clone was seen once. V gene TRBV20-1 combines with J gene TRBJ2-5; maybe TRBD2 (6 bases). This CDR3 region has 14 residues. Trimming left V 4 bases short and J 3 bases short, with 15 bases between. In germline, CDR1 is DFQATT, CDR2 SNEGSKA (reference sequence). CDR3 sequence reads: CSAIDYRLEETQYF. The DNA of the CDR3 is TGCAGTGCTATTGACTACCGACTAGAAGAGACCCAGTACTTC.

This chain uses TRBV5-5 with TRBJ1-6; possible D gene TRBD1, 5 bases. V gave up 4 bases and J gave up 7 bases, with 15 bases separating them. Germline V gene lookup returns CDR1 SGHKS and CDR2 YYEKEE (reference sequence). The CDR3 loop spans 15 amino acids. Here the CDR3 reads CASSRLTEKNSPLHF. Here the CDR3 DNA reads TGTGCCAGCAGCCGCCTGACAGAGAAGAATTCACCCCTCCACTTT.

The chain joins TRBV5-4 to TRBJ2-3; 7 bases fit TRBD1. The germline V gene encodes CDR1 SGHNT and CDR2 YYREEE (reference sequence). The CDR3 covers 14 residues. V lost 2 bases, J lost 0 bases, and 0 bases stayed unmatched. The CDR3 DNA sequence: TGTGCCAGCAGCTTACAGGGGAGCACAGATACGCAGTATTTT. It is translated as CASSLQGSTDTQYF. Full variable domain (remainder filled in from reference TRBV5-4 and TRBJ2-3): ETGVTQSPTHLIKTRGQQVTLRCSSQSGHNTVSWYQQALGQGPQFIFQYYREEENGRGNFPPRFSGLQFPNYSSELNVNALELDDSALYLCASSLQGSTDTQYFGPGTRLTVL.

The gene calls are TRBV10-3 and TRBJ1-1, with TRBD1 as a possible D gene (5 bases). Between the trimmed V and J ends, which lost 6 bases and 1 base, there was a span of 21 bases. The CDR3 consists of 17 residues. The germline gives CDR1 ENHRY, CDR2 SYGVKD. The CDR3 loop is CAIRSQFREVGNTEAFF. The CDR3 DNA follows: TGTGCCATCAGATCGCAGTTCAGGGAGGTAGGGAACACTGAAGCTTTCTTT.

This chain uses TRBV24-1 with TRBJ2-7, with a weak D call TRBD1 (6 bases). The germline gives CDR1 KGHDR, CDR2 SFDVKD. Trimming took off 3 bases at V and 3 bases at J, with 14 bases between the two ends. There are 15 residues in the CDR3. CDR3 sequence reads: CATSDPRQANYEQYF. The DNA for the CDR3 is TGTGCCACCAGTGATCCGAGACAGGCAAACTACGAGCAGTACTTC.

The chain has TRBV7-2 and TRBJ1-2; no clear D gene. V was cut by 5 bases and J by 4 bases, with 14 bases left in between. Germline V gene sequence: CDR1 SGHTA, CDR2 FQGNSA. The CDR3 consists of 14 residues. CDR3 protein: CASSPPGQLYGYTF. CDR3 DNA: TGTGCCAGCAGCCCCCCCGGCCAGCTCTATGGCTACACCTTC.

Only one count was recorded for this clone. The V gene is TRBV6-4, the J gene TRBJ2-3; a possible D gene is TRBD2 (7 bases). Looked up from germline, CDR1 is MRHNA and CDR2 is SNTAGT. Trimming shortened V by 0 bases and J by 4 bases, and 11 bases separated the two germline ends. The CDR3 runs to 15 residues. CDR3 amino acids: CASSDSTGGPDTQYF. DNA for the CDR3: TGTGCCAGCAGTGACTCCACGGGGGGCCCAGATACGCAGTATTTT.